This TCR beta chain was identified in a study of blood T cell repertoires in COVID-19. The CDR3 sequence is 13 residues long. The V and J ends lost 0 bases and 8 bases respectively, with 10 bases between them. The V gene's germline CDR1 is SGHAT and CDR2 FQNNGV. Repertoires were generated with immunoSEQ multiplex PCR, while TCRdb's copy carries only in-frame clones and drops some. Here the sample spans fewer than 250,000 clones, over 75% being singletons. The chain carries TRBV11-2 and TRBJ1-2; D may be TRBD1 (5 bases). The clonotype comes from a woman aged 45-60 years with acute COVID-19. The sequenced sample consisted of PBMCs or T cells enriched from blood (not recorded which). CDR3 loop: CASSLDRRGGYTF. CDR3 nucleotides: TGTGCCAGCAGCTTAGACCGCCGGGGGGGCTACACCTTC.